This T cell receptor beta chain originates from a study of blood T cell repertoires in COVID-19. For the study at large: Sources were T cells, B-cell-depleted T cells, or PBMCs; the material itself was cDNA or gDNA.

Method: immunoSEQ multiplex PCR; TCRdb's copy keeps in-frame clones and lacks some. The repertoire holds about 300,000 clones, with approximately 86% as singletons. Comment on this clone: The junction shows a germline mismatch at one end, possibly a read error.

Germline loops: CDR1 MNHNY, CDR2 SVGAGI (reference sequence). This CDR3 contains 11 residues. The TCR originated in a man aged 18 to 30 with active or convalescent COVID-19. This chain connects TRBV6-6 to TRBJ1-2, with TRBD1 identical over 8 bases. Sequencing used peripheral blood. The CDR3 loop reads CASTGPGGPYF. The CDR3 DNA follows: TGTGCCAGCACCGGGCCAGGGGGCCCCTACTTC.